Shown below are 18 T cell receptor beta chains from a single sample sequenced in a study of T cells in Graves' hyperthyroidism and ophthalmopathy. Amplified TCR beta CDR3 regions derived from RNA transcripts. An initial round of RT-PCR targeting the TCR CDR3 relied on the HTBI primer set. TCRdb redid the calling of the multiplex PCR reads with MiXCR, one entry per CDR3 protein. The sample carries nearly 600,000 distinct CDR3 sequences, approximately 15% recorded once. The sequenced sample consisted of blood. All receptors derive from a woman aged 30 to 39 with Graves' hyperthyroidism that later progressed to Graves' ophthalmopathy.

The table lists this clonotype with a count of one. The V gene is TRBV4-1, the J gene TRBJ1-2; D possibly corresponds to TRBD1 (6 bases). CDR1 and CDR2 from the germline V gene are MGHRA and YSYEKL. This CDR3 has 16 residues. Trimming removed 1 base from V and 3 bases from J, with 15 bases in between. The CDR3 DNA sequence: TGCGCCAGCAGCCAAGTAGGGGGATCCGGCTACTATGGCTACACCTTC. Its translation: CASSQVGGSGYYGYTF.

In this sample, this clonotype turned up many times. V usage is TRBV12-3 or TRBV12-4 and J usage is TRBJ2-7, with D possibly matching TRBD1 (6 bases). The V gene lost 6 bases and the J gene lost 2 bases, with 17 bases spanning the gap. This CDR3 region has 15 residues. CDR3 sequence reads: CASRPQDSFAYEQYF. CDR3 sequence (DNA): TGTGCCAGCAGACCCCAGGACAGCTTCGCCTACGAGCAGTACTTC.

This clonotype has ten or more counts. The chain is built from TRBV7-9 and TRBJ1-5; 11 nucleotides line up with TRBD1. Germline CDR1 is SEHNR and CDR2 is FQNEAQ (reference sequence). J lost 0 bases, V lost 5 bases, and 6 bases had no gene match. The CDR3 has 17 amino acids. CDR3 bases: TGTGCCAGCAGCCCTGGACAGGGGGCTCATAGCAATCAGCCCCAGCATTTT. Its translation: CASSPGQGAHSNQPQHF.

This clonotype was counted at least ten times. The chain joins TRBV2 to TRBJ1-5, with D hard to call. The CDR3 has 12 residues. Trimming removed 2 bases from V and 9 bases from J, with 8 bases in between. Per the germline V gene, CDR1 is SNHLY and CDR2 is FYNNEI. The CDR3 spells CASSERLGPQHF. As DNA, the CDR3 is TGTGCCAGCAGTGAACGGCTGGGGCCCCAGCATTTT.

Details on this clonotype: A much bigger clone sits one base away, suggesting this may be a read error. V is TRBV19 and J is TRBJ1-1, with 7 bases fitting TRBD1. Germline V gives CDR1 LNHDA, CDR2 SQIVND (reference sequence). The CDR3 runs 13 residues. The CDR3 region is CASSSDDRARASF. CDR3 nucleotide sequence: TGTGCCAGTAGTTCCGATGACAGGGCCAGAGCTTCCTTT.

This clonotype was recorded once. The J gene is TRBJ2-3, the V gene TRBV6-2 or TRBV6-3; 14 nucleotides align to TRBD2. Looked up from germline, CDR1 is MNHEY and CDR2 is SVGEGT. With 5 bases clipped from V and 4 bases from J, the junction kept 5 bases outside the gene matches. The CDR3 is 16 amino acids. CDR3 bases: TGTGCCAGCAGTGGACTAGCGGGAGGAGGAGCAGATACGCAGTATTTT. This codes for CASSGLAGGGADTQYF.

The table lists this clonotype with many counts. V usage is TRBV28 and J usage is TRBJ2-7; 12 positions match TRBD1. Germline loops: CDR1 MDHEN, CDR2 SYDVKM. With V trimmed by 4 bases and J by 6 bases, 7 bases remained unmatched. The CDR3 length is 15 residues. As DNA, the CDR3 is TGTGCCAGCAGTTCACCGGGACAGGGGGCTAGCGAGCAGTACTTC. As protein: CASSSPGQGASEQYF. The full variable domain, completed using reference TRBV28 and TRBJ2-7, is DVKVTQSSRYLVKRTGEKVFLECVQDMDHENMFWYRQDPGLGLRLIYFSYDVKMKEKGDIPEGYSVSREKKERFSLILESASTNQTSMYLCASSSPGQGASEQYFGPGTRLTVT.

V is TRBV25-1 and J is TRBJ2-7; D gene ambiguous. Trimming pared 3 bases from V and 2 bases from J, leaving 14 bases between. The germline gives CDR1 MGHDK, CDR2 SYGVNS. The CDR3 length is 15 residues. CDR3 in DNA: TGTGCCAGCAGTGACGGCATATCGTCAACCTACGAGCAGTACTTC. Translating gives CASSDGISSTYEQYF.

This clonotype was seen at least ten times. This chain connects TRBV2 to TRBJ2-5, with TRBD2 as a possible D gene (5 bases). This CDR3 contains 13 residues. CDR1 SNHLY and CDR2 FYNNEI come from the germline V gene. The ends were cut back, 6 bases at V and 3 bases at J, with 11 bases in the middle. CDR3 sequence (DNA): TGTGCCAGCAGACCAAGGCGGGAAGAGACCCAGTACTTC. This sequence encodes CASRPRREETQYF.

A word on this clonotype: A much larger clonotype is one base distant, so this may be a read error. The chain has TRBV19 and TRBJ1-4; possibly TRBD1 for D (6 bases). V dropped 6 bases and J dropped 0 bases, with 20 bases sitting between them. Germline CDR1 reads LNHDA; CDR2 reads SQIVND (reference sequence). The CDR3 covers 18 residues. The CDR3 region is CASSQDRQDVATNEKLFF. CDR3 in DNA: TGTGCCAGTAGCCAAGACAGACAGGACGTTGCAACTAATGAAAAACTGTTTTTT.

The J gene is TRBJ2-7, the V gene TRBV20-1; D perhaps matches TRBD1 (5 bases). Looked up from germline, CDR1 is DFQATT and CDR2 is SNEGSKA (reference sequence). The CDR3 has 11 amino acids. Between the trimmed V and J ends, which lost 2 bases and 5 bases, there was a span of 7 bases. In DNA form, the CDR3 reads TGCAGTGCTAGATTAGGGGACGAGCAGTACTTC. It translates to CSARLGDEQYF.

This clonotype came up many times. V gene TRBV18 combines with J gene TRBJ1-2; D might be TRBD1 (5 bases). The CDR3 consists of 15 residues. Germline CDR1 is KGHSH and CDR2 is LQKENI. Trimming left V 2 bases short and J 2 bases short, with 12 bases between. CDR3 region: CASSPSTGDNYGYTF. CDR3 DNA: TGTGCCAGCTCACCATCAACAGGAGACAACTATGGCTACACCTTC.

The chain employs TRBV5-6 and TRBJ1-5; D perhaps matches TRBD1 (5 bases). This CDR3 comprises 14 residues. Trimming removed 0 bases at V and 7 bases at J, with 11 bases between. Germline CDR1 SGHDT, CDR2 YYEEEE. CDR3 sequence reads: CASSLGQGTQPQHF. CDR3 bases: TGTGCCAGCAGCTTGGGGCAGGGTACGCAGCCCCAGCATTTT.

There are a few counts of this clonotype. CDR3 region: CASSFGGNIQYF. CDR3 nucleotide sequence: TGTGCCAGCAGTTTTGGGGGAAACATTCAGTACTTC. V usage is TRBV27 and J usage is TRBJ2-4; either TRBD1 or TRBD2 may fit D (5 bases each). Germline CDR1 and CDR2: MNHEY and SMNVEV (reference sequence). CDR3 length: 12 residues. V was shortened by 3 bases and J by 6 bases, with 6 bases between the two germline ends.

This clonotype came up many times. The V call is TRBV2, the J call TRBJ1-3, with D possibly being TRBD1 (6 bases). This CDR3 has 17 amino acids. Trimming took off 6 bases at V and 1 base at J, with 19 bases between the two ends. The germline V gene has CDR1 SNHLY and CDR2 FYNNEI. DNA of the CDR3: TGTGCCAGCAGGGACACAATAACAGGGAGATCTGGAAACACCATATATTTT. Translating it yields CASRDTITGRSGNTIYF. Full variable domain (rest looked up from reference TRBV2 and TRBJ1-3): EPEVTQTPSHQVTQMGQEVILRCVPISNHLYFYWYRQILGQKVEFLVSFYNNEISEKSEIFDDQFSVERPDGSNFTLKIRSTKLEDSAMYFCASRDTITGRSGNTIYFGEGSWLTVV.

This clonotype was found a few times. The genes are TRBV19 and TRBJ2-1, with TRBD2 matching over 9 bases. The ends lost 5 bases at V and 9 bases at J; junction bases unmatched: 8. This CDR3 is 14 amino acids long. The germline gives CDR1 LNHDA, CDR2 SQIVND (reference sequence). Here the CDR3 DNA reads TGTGCCAGTAGTTCGGCGGGAGGGCTCCTTGAGCAGTTCTTC. Residues: CASSSAGGLLEQFF.

The V gene is TRBV20-1, the J gene TRBJ2-1, with TRBD2 identical over 10 bases. The CDR3 spans 17 residues. V was pared by 0 bases and J by 2 bases, with 7 bases of the junction left unmatched. CDR1 and CDR2 from the germline V gene are DFQATT and SNEGSKA (reference sequence). CDR3: CSARDPLAGAPYNEQFF. The CDR3 nucleotides read TGCAGTGCTAGAGATCCCCTAGCGGGAGCCCCCTACAATGAGCAGTTCTTC.

The table lists this clonotype with many counts. The chain joins TRBV6-1 to TRBJ2-3; TRBD2 matches at 7 bases. Germline trimming cut 6 bases from V and 4 bases from J; bases unmatched to any gene: 7. Germline V gives CDR1 MNHNS, CDR2 SASEGT. The CDR3 runs 14 residues. CDR3 region: CASRRTSQPDTQYF. Here the CDR3 DNA reads TGTGCCAGCAGGAGGACTAGTCAACCAGATACGCAGTATTTT.